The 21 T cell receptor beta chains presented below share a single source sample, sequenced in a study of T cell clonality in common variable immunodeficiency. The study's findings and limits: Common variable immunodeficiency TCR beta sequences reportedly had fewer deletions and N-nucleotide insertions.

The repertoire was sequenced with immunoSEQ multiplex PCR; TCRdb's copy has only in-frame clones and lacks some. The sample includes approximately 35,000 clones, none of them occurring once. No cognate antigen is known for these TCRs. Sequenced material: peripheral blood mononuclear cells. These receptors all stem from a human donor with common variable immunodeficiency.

CDR3 DNA (partial): TGTGCCAGTAGTAATACAGCAACTAATGAAAAA. It translates to CASSNTATNEK. The full CDR3 is CASSNTATNEKLFF. V usage is TRBV19 and J usage is TRBJ1-4; no clear D. The read ends 3 residues early relative to the CDR3; the germline J gene fills the gap. There are 14 residues in the CDR3. CDR1 is LNHDA, CDR2 SQIVND, per germline (reference sequence). V was cut by 4 bases and J by 0 bases, with 6 bases left in between.

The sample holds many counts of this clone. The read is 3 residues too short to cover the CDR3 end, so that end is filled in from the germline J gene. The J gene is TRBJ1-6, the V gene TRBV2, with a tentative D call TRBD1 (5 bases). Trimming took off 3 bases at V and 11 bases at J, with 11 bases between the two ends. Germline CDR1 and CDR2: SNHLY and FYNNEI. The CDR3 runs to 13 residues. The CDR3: CASSDNRGTPLHF. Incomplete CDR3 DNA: TGTGCCAGCAGTGATAATAGGGGAACACCC. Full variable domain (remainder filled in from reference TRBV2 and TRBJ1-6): EPEVTQTPSHQVTQMGQEVILRCVPISNHLYFYWYRQILGQKVEFLVSFYNNEISEKSEIFDDQFSVERPDGSNFTLKIRSTKLEDSAMYFCASSDNRGTPLHFGNGTRLTVT.

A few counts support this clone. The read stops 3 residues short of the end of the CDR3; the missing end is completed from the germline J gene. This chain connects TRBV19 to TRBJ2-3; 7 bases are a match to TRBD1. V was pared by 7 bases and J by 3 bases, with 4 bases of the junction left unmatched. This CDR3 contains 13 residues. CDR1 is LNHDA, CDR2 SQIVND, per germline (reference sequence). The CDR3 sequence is CASTSTGTDTQYF. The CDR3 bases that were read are TGTGCCAGTACTTCGACAGGGACAGATACG.

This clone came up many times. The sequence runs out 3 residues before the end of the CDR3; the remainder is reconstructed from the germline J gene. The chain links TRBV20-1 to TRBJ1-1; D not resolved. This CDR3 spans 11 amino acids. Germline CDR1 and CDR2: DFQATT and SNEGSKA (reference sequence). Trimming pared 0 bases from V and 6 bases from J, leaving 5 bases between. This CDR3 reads CSARDYPEAFF. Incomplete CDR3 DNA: TGCAGTGCTAGAGACTACCCTGAA.

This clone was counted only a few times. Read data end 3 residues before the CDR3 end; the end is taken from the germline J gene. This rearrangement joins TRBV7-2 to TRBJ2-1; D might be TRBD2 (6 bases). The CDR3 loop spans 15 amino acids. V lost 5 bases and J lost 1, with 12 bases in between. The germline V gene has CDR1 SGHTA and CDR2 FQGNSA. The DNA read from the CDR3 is TGTGCCAGCAGCACCGGCGGGGCGTCCTACAATGAG. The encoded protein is CASSTGGASYNE. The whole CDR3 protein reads CASSTGGASYNEQFF.

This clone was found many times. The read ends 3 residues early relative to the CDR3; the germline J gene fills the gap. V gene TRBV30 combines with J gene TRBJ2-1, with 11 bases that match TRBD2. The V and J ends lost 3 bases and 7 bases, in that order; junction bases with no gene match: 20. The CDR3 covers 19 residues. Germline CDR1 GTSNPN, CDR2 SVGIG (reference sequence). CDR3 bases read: TGTGCCTGGAGGAATCGGGCTAGCGGGGGGACGTCTAAAAAAAATGAG. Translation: CAWRNRASGGTSKKNE. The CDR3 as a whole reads CAWRNRASGGTSKKNEQFF.

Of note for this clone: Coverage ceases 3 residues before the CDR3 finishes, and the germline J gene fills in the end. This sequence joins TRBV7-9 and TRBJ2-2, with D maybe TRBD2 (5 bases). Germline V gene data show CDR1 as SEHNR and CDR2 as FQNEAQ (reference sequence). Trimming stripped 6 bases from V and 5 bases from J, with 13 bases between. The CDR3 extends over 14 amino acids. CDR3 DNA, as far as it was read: TGTGCCAGCAGTCCACGGGGTGAGACCGGGGAG. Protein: CASSPRGETGE. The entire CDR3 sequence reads CASSPRGETGELFF.

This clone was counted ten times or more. The CDR3 here is CAWSTPGDRASYGYTF. The sequenced CDR3 bases are TGTGCCTGGAGTACCCCTGGTGACAGGGCCTCCTATGGC. This chain uses TRBV30 with TRBJ1-2, with TRBD1 matching 7 bases. The read ends 3 residues early relative to the CDR3; the germline J gene fills the gap. The ends lost 2 bases at V and 4 bases at J; junction bases unmatched: 13. Germline V CDR1 and CDR2: GTSNPN, SVGIG (reference sequence). The CDR3 is made up of 16 amino acids.

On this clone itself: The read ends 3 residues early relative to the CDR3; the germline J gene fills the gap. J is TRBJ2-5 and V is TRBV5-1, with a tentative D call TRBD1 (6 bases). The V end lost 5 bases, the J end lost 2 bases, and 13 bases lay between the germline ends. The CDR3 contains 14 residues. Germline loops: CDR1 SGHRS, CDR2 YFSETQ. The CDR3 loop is CASSPTGIQETQYF. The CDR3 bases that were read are TGCGCCAGCAGTCCGACAGGCATACAAGAGACC. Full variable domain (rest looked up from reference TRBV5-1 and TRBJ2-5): KAGVTQTPRYLIKTRGQQVTLSCSPISGHRSVSWYQQTPGQGLQFLFEYFSETQRNKGNFPGRFSGRQFSNSRSEMNVSTLELGDSALYLCASSPTGIQETQYFGPGTRLLVL.

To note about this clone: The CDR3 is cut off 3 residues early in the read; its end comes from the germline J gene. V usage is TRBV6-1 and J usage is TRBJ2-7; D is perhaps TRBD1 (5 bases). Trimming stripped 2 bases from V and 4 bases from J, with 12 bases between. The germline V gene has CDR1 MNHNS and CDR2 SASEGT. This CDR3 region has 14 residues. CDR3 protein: CASSEWGRSYEQYF. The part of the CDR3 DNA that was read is TGTGCCAGCAGTGAATGGGGCAGGTCGTACGAG.

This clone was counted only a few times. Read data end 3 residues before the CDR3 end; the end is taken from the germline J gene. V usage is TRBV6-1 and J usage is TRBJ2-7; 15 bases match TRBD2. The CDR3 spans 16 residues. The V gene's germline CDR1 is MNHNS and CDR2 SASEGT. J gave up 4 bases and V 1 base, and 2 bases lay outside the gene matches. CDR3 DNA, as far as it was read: TGTGCCAGCAGTGAAGGGACTAGCGGGGGGGCTTACGAG. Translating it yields CASSEGTSGGAYE. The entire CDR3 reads CASSEGTSGGAYEQYF.

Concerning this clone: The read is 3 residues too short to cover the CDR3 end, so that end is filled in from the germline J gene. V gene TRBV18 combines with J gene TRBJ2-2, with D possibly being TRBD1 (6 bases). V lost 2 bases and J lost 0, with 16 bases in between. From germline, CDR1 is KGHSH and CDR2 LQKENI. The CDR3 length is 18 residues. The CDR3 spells CASSPINREPSNTGELFF. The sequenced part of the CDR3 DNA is TGTGCCAGCTCACCAATTAACAGGGAACCCTCGAACACCGGGGAG.

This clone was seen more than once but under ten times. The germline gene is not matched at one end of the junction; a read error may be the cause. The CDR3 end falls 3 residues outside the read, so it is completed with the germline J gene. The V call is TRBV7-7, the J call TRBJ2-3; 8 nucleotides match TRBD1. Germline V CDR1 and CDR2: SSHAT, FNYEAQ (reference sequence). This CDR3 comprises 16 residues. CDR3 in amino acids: CASSQGTGPDTDTQYF. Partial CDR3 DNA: TGTGCTAGCAGCCAGGGGACAGGCCCCGACACAGATACG. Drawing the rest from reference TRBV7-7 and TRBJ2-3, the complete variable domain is GAGVSQSPRYKVTKRGQDVTLRCDPISSHATLYWYQQALGQGPEFLTYFNYEAQPDKSGLPSDRFSAERPEGSISTLTIQRTEQRDSAMYRCASSQGTGPDTDTQYFGPGTRLTVL.

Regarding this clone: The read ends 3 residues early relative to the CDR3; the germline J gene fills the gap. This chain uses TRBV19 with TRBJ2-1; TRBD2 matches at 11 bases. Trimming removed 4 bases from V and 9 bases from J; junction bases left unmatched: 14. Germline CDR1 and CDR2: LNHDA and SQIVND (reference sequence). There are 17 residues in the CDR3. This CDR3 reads CASSTSLAGGLVGEQFF. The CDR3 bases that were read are TGTGCCAGTAGTACCTCCTTAGCGGGGGGGCTAGTTGGTGAG.

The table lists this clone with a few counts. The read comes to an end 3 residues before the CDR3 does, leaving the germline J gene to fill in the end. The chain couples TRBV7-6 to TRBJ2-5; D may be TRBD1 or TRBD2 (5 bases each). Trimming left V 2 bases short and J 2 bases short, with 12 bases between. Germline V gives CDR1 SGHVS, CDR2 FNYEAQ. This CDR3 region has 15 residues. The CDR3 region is CASSLQGGSQETQYF. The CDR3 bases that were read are TGTGCCAGCAGCTTACAGGGTGGGAGTCAAGAGACC.

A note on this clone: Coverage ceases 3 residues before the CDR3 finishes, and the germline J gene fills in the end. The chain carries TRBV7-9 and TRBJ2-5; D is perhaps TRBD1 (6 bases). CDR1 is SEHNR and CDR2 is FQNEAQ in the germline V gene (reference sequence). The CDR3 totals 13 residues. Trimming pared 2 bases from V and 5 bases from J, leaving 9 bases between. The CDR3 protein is CASSLSQGETQYF. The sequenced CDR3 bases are TGTGCCAGCAGCTTAAGCCAGGGGGAGACC.

CDR3 bases read: TGTGCCAGCAGCTCAGGGACAGATTCCTACGAG. Residues: CASSSGTDSYE. The complete CDR3 sequence is CASSSGTDSYEQYF. The V and J genes are TRBV7-9 and TRBJ2-7, with 7 nucleotides matching TRBD1. The read terminates 3 residues ahead of where the CDR3 ends, so the germline J gene completes it. J lost 1 base, V lost 4 bases, and 4 bases had no gene match. The CDR3 loop spans 14 amino acids. Germline V CDR1 and CDR2: SEHNR, FQNEAQ (reference sequence).

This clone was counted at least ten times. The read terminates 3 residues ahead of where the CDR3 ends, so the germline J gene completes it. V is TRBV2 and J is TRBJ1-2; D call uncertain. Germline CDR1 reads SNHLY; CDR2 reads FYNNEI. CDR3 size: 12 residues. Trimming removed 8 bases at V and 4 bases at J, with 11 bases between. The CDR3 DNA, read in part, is TGTGCCAGCGCCGTACGAGGCTATGGC. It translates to CASAVRGYG. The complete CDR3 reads CASAVRGYGYTF.

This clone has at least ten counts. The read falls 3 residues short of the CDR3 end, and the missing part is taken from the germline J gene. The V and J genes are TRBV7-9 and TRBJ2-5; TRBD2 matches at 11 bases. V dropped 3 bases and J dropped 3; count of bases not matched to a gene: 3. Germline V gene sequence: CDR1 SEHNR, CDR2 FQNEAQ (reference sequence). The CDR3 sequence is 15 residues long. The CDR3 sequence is CASSFTSGGEETQYF. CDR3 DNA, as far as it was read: TGTGCCAGCAGCTTTACTAGCGGGGGAGAAGAGACC.

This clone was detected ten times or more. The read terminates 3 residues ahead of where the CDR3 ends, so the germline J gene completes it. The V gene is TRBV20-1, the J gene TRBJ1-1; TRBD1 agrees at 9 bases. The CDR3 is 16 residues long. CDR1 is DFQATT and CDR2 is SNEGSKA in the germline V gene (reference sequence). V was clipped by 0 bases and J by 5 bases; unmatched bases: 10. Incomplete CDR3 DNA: TGCAGTGCTAGAGACCTTCCCGGGACAGGGAGTACTGAA. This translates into CSARDLPGTGSTE. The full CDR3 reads CSARDLPGTGSTEAFF.

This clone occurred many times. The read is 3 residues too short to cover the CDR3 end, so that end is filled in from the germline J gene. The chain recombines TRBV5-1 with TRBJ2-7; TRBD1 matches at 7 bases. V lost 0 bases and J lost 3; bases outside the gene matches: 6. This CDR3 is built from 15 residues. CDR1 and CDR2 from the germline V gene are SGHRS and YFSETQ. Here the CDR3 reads CASSLDGTADYEQYF. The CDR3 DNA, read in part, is TGCGCCAGCAGCTTGGATGGGACAGCCGACTACGAG. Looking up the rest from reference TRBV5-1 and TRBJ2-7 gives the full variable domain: KAGVTQTPRYLIKTRGQQVTLSCSPISGHRSVSWYQQTPGQGLQFLFEYFSETQRNKGNFPGRFSGRQFSNSRSEMNVSTLELGDSALYLCASSLDGTADYEQYFGPGTRLTVT.